This T cell receptor beta chain was sequenced during a study of blood T cell repertoires in COVID-19. On the study more broadly: Whether acute or convalescent, the COVID-19 samples came from the United States, Italy and Spain. In each case, the material was cDNA or gDNA derived from T cells, B-cell-depleted T cells, or PBMCs.

Sequencing was performed with immunoSEQ multiplex PCR; in TCRdb, only in-frame clones are kept and a portion is missing. In the table there are approximately 140,000 clones, 84% of which are singletons. The CDR3 runs to 16 residues. Germline values: CDR1 KGHSH, CDR2 LQKENI. V dropped 1 base and J dropped 3; count of bases not matched to a gene: 2. This clone has only a few counts. The sequencing input was peripheral blood. The chain has TRBV18 and TRBJ2-2; 10 positions match TRBD1. The receptor comes from a human donor in a cohort sampled during active COVID-19. The CDR3 loop reads CASSPRQGADTGELFF. The CDR3 DNA reads TGTGCCAGCTCACCACGACAGGGGGCCGACACCGGGGAGCTGTTTTTT. Full variable domain (missing parts from reference TRBV18 and TRBJ2-2): NAGVMQNPRHLVRRRGQEARLRCSPMKGHSHVYWYRQLPEEGLKFMVYLQKENIIDESGMPKERFSAEFPKEGPSILRIQQVVRGDSAAYFCASSPRQGADTGELFFGEGSRLTVL.